These 29 T cell receptor beta chains came from one sample sequenced in a study of T cells after yellow fever vaccination. TCRdb recomputed calls from the 5' RACE reads with MiXCR, one row per CDR3 protein. The top ten clones hold roughly 13% of a sample with hundreds of thousands of distinct CDR3 sequences, roughly 13% of them seen once. The sequenced sample was PBMCs, obtained on the day of the yellow fever booster vaccination. All receptors come from a man aged 25 to 45 who received the YFV17D yellow fever vaccine.

This chain connects TRBV5-1 to TRBJ1-1; D is unclear. The germline V gene encodes CDR1 SGHRS and CDR2 YFSETQ. Trimming removed 4 bases at V and 3 bases at J, with 13 bases between. There are 14 residues in the CDR3. The CDR3 nucleotides are TGCGCCAGCAGCCCGGGGTGGGGAGACACTGAAGCTTTCTTT. This encodes CASSPGWGDTEAFF.

The V and J genes are TRBV18 and TRBJ2-1; D ambiguous. The V gene lost 0 bases and the J gene lost 7 bases, with 10 bases spanning the gap. CDR3 length equals 14 residues. Per the germline V gene, CDR1 is KGHSH and CDR2 is LQKENI. CDR3 amino acids: CASSPPTTKNEQFF. CDR3 nucleotide sequence: TGTGCCAGCTCACCACCGACGACGAAAAATGAGCAGTTCTTC.

The sample holds a few counts of this clonotype. The chain carries TRBV4-1 and TRBJ2-3; 8 positions agree with TRBD2. J gave up 2 bases and V 0 bases, and 4 bases lay outside the gene matches. CDR3 length equals 16 residues. In germline, CDR1 is MGHRA, CDR2 YSYEKL. The CDR3 sequence: CASSQDAGLVTDTQYF. In DNA form, the CDR3 reads TGCGCCAGCAGCCAAGATGCGGGACTAGTCACAGATACGCAGTATTTT.

This clonotype was seen more than once but under ten times. The J gene is TRBJ2-7, the V gene TRBV7-2, with 9 positions matching TRBD1. The CDR3 is 16 residues long. Germline V gene sequence: CDR1 SGHTA, CDR2 FQGNSA. The J segment lost 4 bases and the V segment lost 3 bases, leaving 10 bases of the junction unmatched. In DNA form, the CDR3 reads TGTGCCAGCAGCTTCGACAACAGGGGGCTAGGGTACGAGCAGTACTTC. Translating gives CASSFDNRGLGYEQYF.

This clonotype was detected only a few times. In DNA, the CDR3 is TGCAGTGCTAGTGATAATGAGTGGGGCTACACCTTC. Its protein product is CSASDNEWGYTF. This chain links TRBV20-1 with TRBJ1-2; D ambiguous. Looked up from germline, CDR1 is DFQATT and CDR2 is SNEGSKA (reference sequence). The length of the CDR3 is 12 residues. V was trimmed by 3 bases and J by 8 bases, leaving 13 bases between them.

In this sample, this clonotype turned up once. The V call is TRBV7-2, the J call TRBJ1-5; D is possibly TRBD1 (6 bases). The length of the CDR3 is 12 residues. Trimming removed 3 bases from V and 8 bases from J, with 8 bases in between. Germline lookup yields CDR1 SGHTA and CDR2 FQGNSA. The CDR3 coding sequence is TGTGCCAGCAGCTTGGCAGGGGAGCCCCAGCATTTT. Translating gives CASSLAGEPQHF.

This clonotype was recorded a few times. This rearrangement joins TRBV5-1 to TRBJ2-1; unclear D gene. In germline, CDR1 is SGHRS, CDR2 YFSETQ. This CDR3 contains 16 residues. V lost 1 base and J 0 bases, leaving 11 bases between the germline ends. The CDR3: CASSLFPADSYNEQFF. CDR3 DNA sequence: TGCGCCAGCAGCTTGTTCCCTGCGGACTCCTACAATGAGCAGTTCTTC.

This clonotype occurred a few times. This chain connects TRBV5-1 to TRBJ2-5; D uncertain. Germline values: CDR1 SGHRS, CDR2 YFSETQ. The CDR3 runs 14 residues. Trimming removed 3 bases at V and 4 bases at J, with 13 bases between. CDR3 DNA: TGCGCCAGCAGCTCGTTCGGACGTCCAGAGACCCAGTACTTC. Translated: CASSSFGRPETQYF.

This clonotype was recorded at least ten times. The chain recombines TRBV10-3 with TRBJ2-7, with 9 nucleotides matching TRBD2. J gave up 3 bases and V 5 bases, and 5 bases lay outside the gene matches. Germline V CDR1 and CDR2: ENHRY, SYGVKD. The CDR3 contains 14 residues. The CDR3 reads CAISWTSDYYEQYF. The CDR3 nucleotides read TGTGCCATCAGTTGGACTAGCGATTACTACGAGCAGTACTTC.

A few counts support this clonotype. The V call is TRBV29-1, the J call TRBJ1-1, with D tentatively TRBD1 (5 bases). This CDR3 comprises 10 residues. Germline V gene lookup returns CDR1 SQVTM and CDR2 ANQGSEA. The V gene lost 6 bases and the J gene lost 7 bases, with 9 bases spanning the gap. The CDR3 sequence: CSVGRGEAFF. DNA for the CDR3: TGCAGCGTCGGGAGGGGTGAAGCTTTCTTT.

The chain joins TRBV27 to TRBJ2-1; TRBD2 matches at 10 bases. The CDR3 has 16 amino acids. Germline CDR1 is MNHEY and CDR2 is SMNVEV (reference sequence). Trimming at V came to 6 bases and at J to 8 bases, leaving 13 bases not matched to a gene. CDR3 bases: TGTGCCAGCAGCCCTAGCGGGAGTCACATCGGGCATGAGCAGTTCTTC. This codes for CASSPSGSHIGHEQFF.

This rearrangement joins TRBV19 to TRBJ2-2; D is unclear. Germline CDR1 LNHDA, CDR2 SQIVND (reference sequence). V was pared by 5 bases and J by 5 bases, with 9 bases between. The CDR3 consists of 13 residues. The CDR3 sequence: CASSEGRTGELFF. The CDR3 coding sequence is TGTGCCAGTAGTGAAGGGCGTACCGGGGAGCTGTTTTTT.

The sample holds a few counts of this clonotype. The chain links TRBV30 to TRBJ2-2, with unresolved D. V was shortened by 5 bases and J by 5 bases, with 12 bases between the two germline ends. Germline assignment: CDR1 GTSNPN and CDR2 SVGIG (reference sequence). The CDR3 is 13 amino acids. CDR3 protein: CAWDLVSTGELFF. DNA for the CDR3: TGTGCCTGGGACCTAGTGTCTACCGGGGAGCTGTTTTTT.

The table lists this clonotype with a few counts. The J gene is TRBJ2-7, the V gene TRBV7-9; tentatively, D is TRBD1 or TRBD2 (5 bases each). Trimming took off 1 base at V and 5 bases at J, with 12 bases between the two ends. The CDR3 is 14 amino acids. Germline values: CDR1 SEHNR, CDR2 FQNEAQ (reference sequence). In nucleotides, the CDR3 is TGTGCCAGCAGCTTAGATGTTAGGGGACACGAGCAGTACTTC. Residues: CASSLDVRGHEQYF.

The chain combines TRBV20-1 with TRBJ2-5, with 9 bases fitting TRBD1. Germline CDR1 DFQATT, CDR2 SNEGSKA (reference sequence). V shed 1 base and J 5 bases; nucleotides not matched to a gene: 11. The CDR3 has 16 residues. CDR3 bases: TGCAGTGCTAGAGCGGCGGACAGGGGAGGATTGGAGACCCAGTACTTC. This sequence encodes CSARAADRGGLETQYF.

This clonotype has only a few counts. CDR3 amino acids: CASTLGREETQYF. In DNA form, the CDR3 reads TGTGCCAGCACCCTGGGGAGGGAAGAGACCCAGTACTTC. The chain couples TRBV28 to TRBJ2-5; 7 bases agree with TRBD2. Trimming at V came to 7 bases and at J to 3 bases, leaving 5 bases not matched to a gene. The V gene's germline CDR1 is MDHEN and CDR2 SYDVKM. The CDR3 is 13 residues long.

This clonotype turned up a few times. The chain employs TRBV5-4 and TRBJ2-7; possible D gene TRBD2, 5 bases. CDR1 SGHNT and CDR2 YYREEE come from the germline V gene (reference sequence). The CDR3 consists of 15 residues. Trimming removed 1 base at V and 2 bases at J, with 13 bases between. The CDR3 bases are TGTGCCAGCAGCTTGAAAAGCGGATCCACCTACGAGCAGTACTTC. It is translated as CASSLKSGSTYEQYF.

The V gene is TRBV6-2 or TRBV6-3, the J gene TRBJ2-5; TRBD1 is a possible D gene (6 bases). The CDR3 has 15 residues. Between the trimmed V and J ends, which lost 2 bases and 4 bases, there was a span of 14 bases. Germline lookup yields CDR1 MNHEY and CDR2 SVGEGT. CDR3 DNA: TGTGCCAGCAGTTACGCGGGTACAGGGAGAGAGACCCAGTACTTC. Amino acid sequence: CASSYAGTGRETQYF.

This clonotype has more than one count but fewer than ten. The V and J genes are TRBV28 and TRBJ2-7; either TRBD1 or TRBD2 may fit D (5 bases each). This CDR3 spans 14 amino acids. Germline V lookup: CDR1 MDHEN, CDR2 SYDVKM. The ends were cut back, 3 bases at V and 4 bases at J, with 13 bases in the middle. The CDR3 coding sequence is TGTGCCAGCAGTTTTCTGGGACCGCAGTACGAGCAGTACTTC. It codes for CASSFLGPQYEQYF.

This chain connects TRBV11-2 to TRBJ2-1; 9 nucleotides line up with TRBD2. With 3 bases clipped from V and 0 bases from J, the junction kept 12 bases outside the gene matches. There are 19 residues in the CDR3. Per the germline V gene, CDR1 is SGHAT and CDR2 is FQNNGV. The DNA of the CDR3 is TGTGCCAGCAGCTTTGACGTGCTAGCGGGATCCAGCTCCTACAATGAGCAGTTCTTC. Translated: CASSFDVLAGSSSYNEQFF.

This clonotype was detected only a few times. V gene TRBV15 combines with J gene TRBJ2-2, with D unclear. The CDR3 consists of 15 residues. Trimming took 0 bases from V and 2 from J, leaving 7 bases between them. Per the germline V gene, CDR1 is LNHNV and CDR2 is YYDKDF (reference sequence). The chain's CDR3 is CATSREGSNTGELFF. The CDR3 DNA follows: TGTGCCACCAGCAGAGAGGGCAGCAACACCGGGGAGCTGTTTTTT.

This clonotype was seen a few times. The chain recombines TRBV29-1 with TRBJ2-5; tentative D call: TRBD2 (6 bases). This CDR3 has 15 amino acids. CDR1 is SQVTM and CDR2 is ANQGSEA in the germline V gene. Trimming took off 5 bases at V and 1 base at J, with 17 bases between the two ends. The CDR3 region has the DNA TGCAGCGTTTCCGGCGATCGGGAGCCCCAAGAGACCCAGTACTTC. This encodes CSVSGDREPQETQYF.

This clonotype was counted a few times. The V and J genes are TRBV4-3 and TRBJ2-3; no definite D call. CDR1 and CDR2 from the germline V gene are LGHNA and YSLEER. V gave up 1 base and J gave up 0 bases, with 11 bases separating them. The CDR3 is made up of 16 amino acids. The DNA of the CDR3 is TGCGCCAGCAGCCAAGCGGGCTTCCTTAGCACAGATACGCAGTATTTT. This translates into CASSQAGFLSTDTQYF.

This clonotype has a count of ten or more. One junction end does not reproduce the germline sequence, and a read error may be involved. The chain links TRBV7-9 to TRBJ2-1; 8 bases are shared with TRBD2. The germline V gene encodes CDR1 SEHNR and CDR2 FQNEAQ (reference sequence). CDR3 length: 12 residues. The CDR3 spells CASSLGLGEQFF. The DNA of the CDR3 is TGCGCCAGCAGCTTGGGACTAGGTGAGCAGTTCTTC.

This clonotype was observed a few times. The V call is TRBV9, the J call TRBJ2-1; D is ambiguous. Trimming shortened V by 0 bases and J by 12 bases, and 13 bases separated the two germline ends. The CDR3 has 13 residues. The germline V gene encodes CDR1 SGDLS and CDR2 YYNGEE. CDR3 amino acids: CASSVALQERQFF. DNA of the CDR3: TGTGCCAGCAGCGTAGCCTTACAAGAGCGGCAGTTCTTC.

The chain links TRBV5-4 to TRBJ2-5, with a possible D match to TRBD1 (5 bases). The V gene lost 1 base and the J gene lost 1 base, with 11 bases spanning the gap. The CDR3 is made up of 15 amino acids. Per germline, CDR1 SGHNT and CDR2 YYREEE (reference sequence). In DNA, the CDR3 is TGTGCCAGCAGCTTGCCTGGGGCTATCCAAGAGACCCAGTACTTC. Residues: CASSLPGAIQETQYF.

In this sample, this clonotype turned up many times. The V and J genes are TRBV5-1 and TRBJ2-1; D is undetermined. V dropped 3 bases and J dropped 6 bases, with 1 base sitting between them. This CDR3 comprises 10 residues. CDR1 is SGHRS, CDR2 YFSETQ, per germline. Written as DNA, the CDR3 is TGCGCCAGCAGCTCCAATGAGCAGTTCTTC. It yields the protein CASSSNEQFF. Variable domain in full (rest from reference TRBV5-1 and TRBJ2-1): KAGVTQTPRYLIKTRGQQVTLSCSPISGHRSVSWYQQTPGQGLQFLFEYFSETQRNKGNFPGRFSGRQFSNSRSEMNVSTLELGDSALYLCASSSNEQFFGPGTRLTVL.

The chain recombines TRBV20-1 with TRBJ1-1; D is unresolved. This CDR3 comprises 9 residues. CDR1 is DFQATT and CDR2 is SNEGSKA in the germline V gene (reference sequence). Trimming removed 5 bases at V and 9 bases at J, with 7 bases between. The CDR3 DNA sequence: TGCAGTGCTGGGTTCAAAGCTTTCTTT. Its protein is CSAGFKAFF.

CDR3 sequence: CASSSTSRTQETQYF. CDR3 in DNA: TGCGCCAGCAGCTCGACTAGCAGGACTCAAGAGACCCAGTACTTC. This chain links TRBV5-1 with TRBJ2-5; 7 bases agree with TRBD2. Germline V gene lookup returns CDR1 SGHRS and CDR2 YFSETQ. J lost 2 bases, V lost 3 bases, and 7 bases had no gene match. The CDR3 is 15 residues long.